This TCR beta chain was identified in a study of shared clonotypes between healthy human individuals. General study points: Researchers found naive subsets generally carried larger estimated richness than memory subsets.

A word on this clone: What it recognizes is unknown.

Naive CD8 isolation took CD45RO-negative cells positively selected for CCR7 and excluded terminally differentiated effector memory CD45RA+ cells. Repertoires were generated with immunoSEQ multiplex PCR, while TCRdb's copy carries only in-frame clones and drops some. The sample lists roughly 2,000,000 clones, about 95% occurring once. The ends lost 5 bases at V and 7 bases at J; junction bases unmatched: 14. The germline CDR1 and CDR2 sequences are MNHEY and SMNVEV (reference sequence). The CDR3 is made up of 15 amino acids. The chain has TRBV27 and TRBJ2-7, with 7 bases identical to TRBD1. Material for sequencing was naive CD8+ T cells sorted from blood. This TCR came from a man in his late teens or twenties in good health. The CDR3 DNA is TGTGCCAGCAGTACGAACCCTACAGGGGCCGGAGAGCAGTACTTC. Translated, it gives CASSTNPTGAGEQYF.